This entry is about one TCR beta chain. The CDR3 spans 16 residues. The V and J ends lost 3 bases and 5 bases, in that order; junction bases with no gene match: 9. Germline V gene sequence: CDR1 LNHDA, CDR2 SQIVND (reference sequence). This entry comes from a study of blood T cell repertoires in COVID-19. Study-wide context: Collection of acute and convalescent COVID-19 samples took place in the United States, Italy and Spain. T cells, B-cell-depleted T cells, or PBMCs provided the cDNA or gDNA that served as material.

Methods used by the authors: Reference gene primer amplification gave nucleated cell count estimates. Profiled with immunoSEQ multiplex PCR; TCRdb holds only in-frame clones, not every one. That table is the source of V, J and clone size, and D and trimming were worked out from the DNA. Counted here are about 400,000 clones, roughly 87% occurring once; the ten biggest clones make up roughly 2%. The TCR originated in a woman aged 40 to 55 with acute COVID-19. The sequenced sample consisted of PBMCs or T cells enriched from blood (not recorded which). The chain has TRBV19 and TRBJ1-4; 7 bases match TRBD1. The CDR3 is CASSIPPTGTNEKLFF. The CDR3 DNA reads as TGTGCCAGTAGTATCCCCCCGACAGGGACGAATGAAAAACTGTTTTTT.